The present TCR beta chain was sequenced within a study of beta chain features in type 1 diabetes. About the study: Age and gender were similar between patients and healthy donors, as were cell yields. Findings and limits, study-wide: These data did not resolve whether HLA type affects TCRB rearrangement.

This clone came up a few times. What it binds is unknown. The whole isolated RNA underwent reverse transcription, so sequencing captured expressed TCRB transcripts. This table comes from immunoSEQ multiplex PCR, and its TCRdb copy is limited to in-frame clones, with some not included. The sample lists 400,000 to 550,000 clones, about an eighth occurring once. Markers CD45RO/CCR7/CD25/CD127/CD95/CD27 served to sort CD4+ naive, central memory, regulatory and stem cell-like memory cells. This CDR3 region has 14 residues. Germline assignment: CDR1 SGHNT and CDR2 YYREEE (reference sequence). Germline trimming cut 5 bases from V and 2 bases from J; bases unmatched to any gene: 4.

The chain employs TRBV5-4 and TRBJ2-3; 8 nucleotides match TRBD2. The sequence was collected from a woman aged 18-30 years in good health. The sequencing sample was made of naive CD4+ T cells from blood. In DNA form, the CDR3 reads TGTGCCAGCAGGTTAGCGGGGAACACAGATACGCAGTATTTT. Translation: CASRLAGNTDTQYF.